The rows below give T cell receptor beta chains drawn from one sample of a study of a mutant IDH1 vaccine in newly diagnosed glioma. Their antigens are not known. Using immunoSEQ multiplex PCR, the repertoire was profiled, and TCRdb retains in-frame clones only, with some absent. The sample has tens of thousands of clones, 70% to 85% seen once. The sequencing here drew on PBMCs, taken from a glioma patient whose treatment included an IDH1 peptide vaccine. All receptors come from a woman aged 45 to 65 with glioma. CDR3s include the opening cysteine and the closing phenylalanine or tryptophan. D genes are given only for firm matches. Not every row has a clone size; where given, it reads once, few, many or a size class.

V	J	D	size	CDR3	DNA
TRBV4-2	TRBJ2-3	NA	NA	CASSQLTGASNTQYF	TGTGCCAGCAGCCAACTGACTGGGGCCTCGAATACGCAGTATTTT
TRBV4-3	TRBJ2-5	NA	NA	CASSQGPEETQYF	TGCGCCAGCAGCCAAGGACCCGAAGAGACCCAGTACTTC
TRBV6-5	TRBJ1-1	TRBD1	few	CASGTGRAEAFF	TGTGCCAGCGGGACAGGACGGGCTGAAGCTTTCTTT
TRBV4-1	TRBJ2-1	NA	NA	CASSQGSTNEQFF	TGCGCCAGCAGCCAAGGATCTACGAATGAGCAGTTCTTC
TRBV18	TRBJ1-3	NA	NA	CASSWGQMSSGNTIYF	TGTGCCAGCTCCTGGGGACAAATGAGCTCTGGAAACACCATATATTTT
TRBV10-3	TRBJ1-1	NA	NA	CAILANTEAFF	TGTGCCATCTTGGCGAACACTGAAGCTTTCTTT
TRBV29-1	TRBJ2-3	NA	NA	CSVEAGGPDTQYF	TGCAGCGTTGAAGCGGGGGGCCCAGATACGCAGTATTTT
TRBV5-1	TRBJ2-3	NA	NA	CASSLYGGGDTQYF	TGCGCCAGCAGCTTGTACGGAGGGGGAGATACGCAGTATTTT
TRBV9	TRBJ2-7	TRBD1	NA	CASSPTGAAHEQYF	TGTGCCAGCAGCCCCACAGGGGCTGCCCACGAGCAGTACTTC
TRBV6-1	TRBJ1-5	NA	NA	CASRGGNQPQHF	TGTGCCAGCAGGGGCGGGAATCAGCCCCAGCATTTT
TRBV5-1	TRBJ1-5	NA	NA	CASSLAVITRGKGQPQHF	TGCGCCAGCAGCTTGGCCGTAATTACCAGGGGTAAGGGTCAGCCCCAGCATTTT
TRBV20-1	TRBJ1-1	NA	NA	CSARDLREAFF	TGCAGTGCTAGAGACCTACGAGAAGCTTTCTTT
TRBV7-9	TRBJ2-2	NA	NA	CASSPTYRELFF	TGTGCCAGCAGCCCAACCTACCGGGAGCTGTTTTTT
TRBV27	TRBJ1-2	NA	NA	CASSFLGQARDGYTF	TGTGCCAGCAGTTTTCTCGGGCAGGCGAGAGATGGCTACACCTTC
TRBV5-1	TRBJ1-1	NA	NA	CASSTISLGVTEAFF	TGCGCCAGCAGCACAATCTCCCTAGGGGTCACTGAAGCTTTCTTT
TRBV4-1	TRBJ1-1	TRBD1	NA	CASSPGGQGRGAFF	TGCGCCAGCAGCCCTGGCGGACAGGGCAGGGGAGCTTTCTTT
TRBV6-6	TRBJ1-2	NA	NA	CASSYGGRGYTF	TGTGCCAGCAGTTACGGGGGCCGCGGCTACACCTTC
TRBV18	TRBJ1-5	NA	NA	CASSPGLGLWQPQHF	TGTGCCAGCTCACCAGGGTTAGGATTGTGGCAGCCCCAGCATTTT
TRBV6-5	TRBJ1-2	NA	NA	CASSYGGKDYGYTF	TGTGCCAGCAGTTACGGGGGGAAGGATTATGGCTACACCTTC
TRBV29-1	TRBJ2-7	NA	once	CSVLTGSNEQYF	TGCAGCGTCCTTACAGGGTCCAACGAGCAGTACTTC
TRBV6-6	TRBJ2-7	NA	NA	CASTPEGSTSSYEQYF	TGTGCCAGCACTCCCGAGGGCTCAACAAGCTCCTACGAGCAGTACTTC
TRBV9	TRBJ1-2	TRBD1	NA	CASNRGTDGYTF	TGTGCCAGCAACAGGGGGACCGATGGCTACACCTTC
TRBV9	TRBJ2-5	NA	NA	CASSVDPGTTQETQYF	TGTGCCAGCAGCGTAGATCCAGGAACAACCCAAGAGACCCAGTACTTC
TRBV19	TRBJ2-3	NA	NA	CASSIVVRQGTEDTQYF	TGTGCCAGTAGTATAGTAGTTCGGCAGGGAACGGAAGATACGCAGTATTTT
TRBV29-1	TRBJ1-2	TRBD1	NA	CSVEDPGQFNYGYTF	TGCAGCGTTGAAGACCCGGGACAGTTTAACTATGGCTACACCTTC
TRBV6-5	TRBJ1-2	NA	NA	CASSYRGRQGSYGYTF	TGTGCCAGCAGTTACCGGGGTCGCCAGGGTAGCTATGGCTACACCTTC
TRBV10-2	TRBJ2-7	TRBD2	NA	CASSESGLAGGPYEQYF	TGCGCCAGCAGTGAGTCTGGGCTAGCGGGGGGGCCCTACGAGCAGTACTTC
TRBV5-1	TRBJ2-7	NA	NA	CASSFKDSYEQYF	TGCGCCAGCAGCTTTAAGGACAGCTACGAGCAGTACTTC
TRBV6-1	TRBJ2-7	NA	NA	CASSVRNSYEQYF	TGTGCCAGCAGCGTACGGAATTCCTACGAGCAGTACTTC
TRBV5-1	TRBJ2-3	NA	once	CASSFGPDGTDTQYF	TGCGCCAGCAGCTTCGGACCGGACGGCACAGATACGCAGTATTTT
TRBV7-9	TRBJ1-1	TRBD1	NA	CASRSTGGTEAFF	TGTGCCAGCAGGTCAACAGGGGGCACTGAAGCTTTCTTT
TRBV29-1	TRBJ2-3	NA	NA	CSVDGSRTFTQYF	TGCAGCGTTGATGGCTCCAGAACATTTACGCAGTATTTT
TRBV10-3	TRBJ2-2	NA	NA	CAIRGRENTGELFF	TGTGCCATCAGGGGACGGGAGAACACCGGGGAGCTGTTTTTT
TRBV6-6	TRBJ1-2	NA	NA	CASSPGNYGYTF	TGTGCCAGCAGTCCGGGTAACTATGGCTACACCTTC
TRBV7-3	TRBJ1-5	NA	NA	CASSSTGGNQPQHF	TGTGCCAGCAGCTCCACGGGGGGGAATCAGCCCCAGCATTTT
TRBV15	TRBJ1-4	TRBD1	NA	CATSGTTGTNEKLFF	TGTGCCACCAGCGGGACGACAGGGACTAATGAAAAACTGTTTTTT
TRBV28	TRBJ1-1	NA	NA	CASSPGTLNTEAFF	TGTGCCAGCAGTCCCGGGACCTTGAACACTGAAGCTTTCTTT
TRBV27	TRBJ2-3	TRBD2	NA	CASPSSGGPVTDTQYF	TGTGCCAGCCCCTCCAGCGGGGGGCCGGTCACAGATACGCAGTATTTT
TRBV19	TRBJ2-7	TRBD1	NA	CASSRRQGAQEQYF	TGTGCCAGTAGTAGGAGACAGGGGGCCCAAGAGCAGTACTTC
TRBV19	TRBJ2-3	TRBD2	once	CASSMVSGTSTDTQYF	TGTGCCAGTAGTATGGTTAGCGGGACTAGCACAGATACGCAGTATTTT
TRBV6-5	TRBJ1-6	NA	NA	CASSYRGRRNSPLHF	TGTGCCAGCAGTTACAGGGGAAGGCGCAATTCACCCCTCCACTTT
TRBV10-1	TRBJ1-4	NA	NA	CATLMPELFF	TGCGCCACCCTAATGCCGGAACTGTTTTTT
TRBV9	TRBJ1-3	NA	NA	CASSVGQMARGNTIYF	TGTGCCAGCAGCGTAGGCCAGATGGCCCGTGGAAACACCATATATTTT
TRBV18	TRBJ2-1	NA	NA	CASSPRENEQFF	TGTGCCAGCTCACCACGGGAGAATGAGCAGTTCTTC
TRBV19	TRBJ2-2	TRBD2	once	CASSITGGFTGELFF	TGTGCCAGTAGTATCACCGGGGGGTTCACCGGGGAGCTGTTTTTT